Presented here are 26 T cell receptor beta chains from one specimen sequenced in a study of blood T cells in healthy people across ages. Together with a sample-barcoded 5' primer, a J-beta primer mix was included in a second PCR lasting about 6 to 11 cycles. Via MiXCR, TCRdb re-called the 5' RACE reads, giving one row per CDR3 protein. The sample holds hundreds of thousands of distinct CDR3 sequences, 58% seen once. Sequencing was done on a sample of blood. These receptors all come from a man between 60 and 70 years old in good health.

The gene calls are TRBV20-1 and TRBJ1-2; D is undetermined. CDR1 and CDR2 from the germline V gene are DFQATT and SNEGSKA (reference sequence). The CDR3 runs to 15 residues. The V gene lost 2 bases and the J gene lost 4 bases, with 17 bases spanning the gap. CDR3 nucleotides: TGCAGTGCTAGACCCGACACATTTGGAGGCTATGGCTACACCTTC. Translating gives CSARPDTFGGYGYTF.

The chain joins TRBV4-2 to TRBJ1-5, with TRBD1 as a possible D gene (6 bases). Germline V gene data show CDR1 as LGHNA and CDR2 as YNFKEQ. The V gene lost 5 bases and the J gene lost 0 bases, with 14 bases spanning the gap. This CDR3 is built from 16 residues. This CDR3 is CASSSAPGDSNQPQHF. The CDR3 DNA is TGTGCCAGCAGCTCCGCCCCAGGGGATAGCAATCAGCCCCAGCATTTT.

The J gene is TRBJ2-7, the V gene TRBV20-1, with 12 bases aligning to TRBD2. The closer fit of TRBJ2-5 to the DNA end suggests the J call may be wrong. The CDR3 has 15 amino acids. Germline V lookup: CDR1 DFQATT, CDR2 SNEGSKA (reference sequence). The CDR3 DNA sequence: TGCAGTGCCCTTAACCCTAGCGGGGGGGCGGAGACCCAGTACTTC. Translation gives CSALNPSGGAETQYF.

This clonotype was seen more than once but under ten times. This CDR3 is CAISESLLPDTQYF. CDR3 bases: TGTGCCATCAGTGAGTCCCTACTACCAGATACGCAGTATTTT. The chain recombines TRBV10-3 with TRBJ2-3, with D unresolved. CDR3 length: 14 amino acids. Germline assignment: CDR1 ENHRY and CDR2 SYGVKD. Trimming stripped 0 bases from V and 4 bases from J, with 8 bases between.

This clonotype was observed a few times. The chain joins TRBV6-6 to TRBJ2-5, with D uncertain. The length of the CDR3 is 15 residues. Trimming removed 0 bases from V and 0 bases from J, with 8 bases in between. CDR1 is MNHNY and CDR2 is SVGAGI in the germline V gene (reference sequence). Written as DNA, the CDR3 is TGTGCCAGCAGTTACTCTTCTCTAAACCAAGAGACCCAGTACTTC. Protein sequence: CASSYSSLNQETQYF.

This clonotype was observed many times. The chain carries TRBV20-1 and TRBJ2-1; 7 nucleotides line up with TRBD1. Per germline, CDR1 DFQATT and CDR2 SNEGSKA (reference sequence). The CDR3 is 11 amino acids. The CDR3 nucleotides are TGCTCCGGGACAGCCTACAATGAGCAGTTCTTC. Translating it yields CSGTAYNEQFF.

With respect to this clonotype: At one end the junction does not follow the germline gene, possibly because of a read error. The chain employs TRBV7-9 and TRBJ2-5, with 9 bases matching TRBD2. The length of the CDR3 is 16 residues. Germline assignment: CDR1 SEHNR and CDR2 FQNEAQ (reference sequence). This CDR3 reads CAGSSAPGLAPETQYF. The CDR3 nucleotides are TGTGCCGGCAGCTCCGCCCCGGGACTAGCCCCAGAGACCCAGTACTTC. The full variable domain, completed using reference TRBV7-9 and TRBJ2-5, is DTGVSQNPRHKITKRGQNVTFRCDPISEHNRLYWYRQTLGQGPEFLTYFQNEAQLEKSRLLSDRFSAERPKGSFSTLEIQRTEQGDSAMYLCAGSSAPGLAPETQYFGPGTRLLVL.

Only a few counts were recorded for this clonotype. The V call is TRBV5-1, the J call TRBJ1-6, with a weak D call TRBD1 (6 bases). Between the trimmed V and J ends, which lost 0 bases and 7 bases, there was a span of 14 bases. This CDR3 comprises 16 residues. CDR1 and CDR2 (germline): SGHRS, YFSETQ. CDR3 DNA: TGCGCCAGCAGCTTGGACCGGAGGGGGAGCAATTCACCCCTCCACTTT. Protein sequence: CASSLDRRGSNSPLHF.

V gene TRBV20-1 combines with J gene TRBJ2-3; the match to TRBD2 covers 7 bases. CDR1 and CDR2 from the germline V gene are DFQATT and SNEGSKA (reference sequence). V lost 6 bases and J lost 1; bases outside the gene matches: 7. The CDR3 has 14 residues. Here the CDR3 reads CSAISLAGTDTQYF. Written as DNA, the CDR3 is TGCAGTGCCATTTCTCTAGCGGGCACAGATACGCAGTATTTT.

This clonotype is deemed medium-sized. The rearrangement uses TRBV7-2 and TRBJ2-7; D might be TRBD1 (5 bases). Trimming removed 1 base at V and 6 bases at J, with 13 bases between. CDR3 length: 14 amino acids. Germline lookup yields CDR1 SGHTA and CDR2 FQGNSA. In DNA form, the CDR3 reads TGTGCCAGCAGCTTAGTCGATCAGGGCGGCGAGCAGTACTTC. Translated, it gives CASSLVDQGGEQYF.

The V call is TRBV2, the J call TRBJ1-4; weak D call: TRBD1 (5 bases). Per the germline V gene, CDR1 is SNHLY and CDR2 is FYNNEI. Trimming removed 7 bases from V and 7 bases from J, with 13 bases in between. CDR3 length: 13 residues. The CDR3 sequence: CASIGTSGEKLFF. The CDR3 DNA reads as TGTGCCAGCATAGGGACCTCCGGTGAAAAACTGTTTTTT.

The genes are TRBV3-1 and TRBJ1-2; no reliable D call. The CDR3 extends over 14 amino acids. Germline CDR1 and CDR2: LGHDT and YNNKEL (reference sequence). Between the trimmed V and J ends, which lost 3 bases and 3 bases, there was a span of 11 bases. DNA of the CDR3: TGTGCCAGCAGCCAGGGTGGGCAGTACTATGGCTACACCTTC. It yields the protein CASSQGGQYYGYTF.

This clonotype has just one count. This rearrangement joins TRBV20-1 to TRBJ1-1, with 7 bases that match TRBD1. The CDR3 contains 13 residues. In germline, CDR1 is DFQATT, CDR2 SNEGSKA (reference sequence). Losses at the gene ends were 6 bases for V and 3 bases for J; bases not matched to a gene: 7. This CDR3 is CSAPETGYTEAFF. The CDR3 DNA reads as TGCAGTGCCCCAGAGACAGGGTACACTGAAGCTTTCTTT.

This clonotype was counted between two and nine times. J is TRBJ1-6 and V is TRBV20-1; tentative D call: TRBD1 (6 bases). V was shortened by 6 bases and J by 17 bases, with 26 bases between the two germline ends. This CDR3 has 14 amino acids. Germline CDR1 reads DFQATT; CDR2 reads SNEGSKA (reference sequence). The CDR3 spells CSARRILGRGDIHF. The CDR3 region has the DNA TGCAGTGCCAGAAGGATTTTGGGACGGGGGGACATCCACTTT.

The chain couples TRBV2 to TRBJ2-4, with 7 bases matching TRBD2. The J call may be wrong; the DNA end is better matched by TRBJ2-5. The germline CDR1 and CDR2 sequences are SNHLY and FYNNEI. This CDR3 comprises 15 residues. The CDR3 loop reads CASSELGGFQETQYF. The CDR3 nucleotides are TGTGCCAGCAGTGAACTCGGGGGGTTCCAAGAGACCCAGTACTTC.

This clonotype was counted once. This rearrangement joins TRBV4-1 to TRBJ2-1; tentative D call: TRBD1 (6 bases). The CDR3 loop spans 18 amino acids. Germline-derived CDR1 and CDR2 are MGHRA and YSYEKL. V lost 4 bases and J 0 bases, leaving 19 bases between the germline ends. The CDR3 nucleotides are TGCGCCAGCAGCCGCCCCATGGGGCAGGGGTTCTCCTACAATGAGCAGTTCTTC. Translated: CASSRPMGQGFSYNEQFF.

The V and J genes are TRBV4-1 and TRBJ2-3; TRBD2 matches at 11 bases. This CDR3 has 18 residues. Germline values: CDR1 MGHRA, CDR2 YSYEKL. V lost 4 bases and J lost 0; bases outside the gene matches: 9. CDR3 loop: CASSLSPGLAESTDTQYF. The CDR3, as DNA: TGCGCCAGCAGCCTATCACCGGGACTAGCGGAGAGCACAGATACGCAGTATTTT.

V is TRBV29-1 and J is TRBJ2-1; a possible D gene is TRBD2 (6 bases). This CDR3 region has 14 residues. The germline CDR1 and CDR2 sequences are SQVTM and ANQGSEA. Trimming took 4 bases from V and 2 from J, leaving 12 bases between them. CDR3 amino acids: CSVVGGFTYNEQFF. The CDR3 bases are TGCAGCGTTGTGGGAGGATTCACCTACAATGAGCAGTTCTTC.

V gene TRBV10-3 combines with J gene TRBJ2-1; D gene ambiguous. V lost 4 bases and J 8 bases, leaving 6 bases between the germline ends. The CDR3 contains 11 residues. The germline V gene encodes CDR1 ENHRY and CDR2 SYGVKD. The CDR3, as DNA: TGTGCCATCAGTGCCAAGGATGAGCAGTTCTTC. Translating gives CAISAKDEQFF.

This clonotype was detected a few times. The chain couples TRBV4-2 to TRBJ2-1; perhaps TRBD2 as D (6 bases). The length of the CDR3 is 17 residues. From germline, CDR1 is LGHNA and CDR2 YNFKEQ. Trimming took off 0 bases at V and 0 bases at J, with 12 bases between the two ends. The CDR3 DNA sequence: TGTGCCAGCAGCCAAGAGGCGGGACCTCACTCCTACAATGAGCAGTTCTTC. Amino acid sequence: CASSQEAGPHSYNEQFF.

The rearrangement uses TRBV10-3 and TRBJ1-6; maybe TRBD1 (5 bases). V lost 4 bases and J lost 7, with 14 bases in between. CDR3 length: 15 residues. Per germline, CDR1 ENHRY and CDR2 SYGVKD. CDR3 sequence reads: CAISGSGSGNSPLHF. The CDR3 region has the DNA TGTGCCATCAGTGGGTCAGGGAGTGGAAATTCACCCCTCCACTTT.

This chain links TRBV6-1 with TRBJ1-2; D gene ambiguous. The CDR3 has 14 amino acids. The V gene lost 3 bases and the J gene lost 7 bases, with 15 bases spanning the gap. Germline lookup yields CDR1 MNHNS and CDR2 SASEGT. CDR3 DNA sequence: TGTGCCAGCAGTGAGACCCCCCCCGTGGGTGGCTACACCTTC. This codes for CASSETPPVGGYTF.

The chain recombines TRBV12-3 or TRBV12-4 with TRBJ1-2; 11 bases match TRBD1. The CDR3 totals 15 residues. V gave up 6 bases and J gave up 3 bases; unmatched junction bases: 6. This chain's CDR3 is CASRRTGGMDYGYTF. CDR3 sequence (DNA): TGTGCCAGCAGAAGGACAGGGGGCATGGACTATGGCTACACCTTC.

The chain is built from TRBV5-1 and TRBJ2-2; maybe TRBD1 (7 bases). Trimming shortened V by 4 bases and J by 3 bases, and 13 bases separated the two germline ends. This CDR3 is 15 amino acids long. Germline V gene data show CDR1 as SGHRS and CDR2 as YFSETQ. Here the CDR3 DNA reads TGCGCCAGCAGCCGAGGGGGCGGGGACACCGGGGAGCTGTTTTTT. It encodes CASSRGGGDTGELFF.

The chain is built from TRBV6-1 and TRBJ2-1, with D tentatively TRBD1 (6 bases). This CDR3 has 18 residues. Trimming took off 6 bases at V and 2 bases at J, with 23 bases between the two ends. CDR1 is MNHNS, CDR2 SASEGT, per germline. CDR3 DNA sequence: TGTGCCAGCAGGAGCTTCTTTCTCGGGACACTTACCTACAATGAGCAGTTCTTC. The encoded protein is CASRSFFLGTLTYNEQFF.

The V call is TRBV15, the J call TRBJ2-1, with 12 nucleotides matching TRBD2. Germline-derived CDR1 and CDR2 are LNHNV and YYDKDF (reference sequence). This CDR3 is 17 amino acids long. V trimming: 3 bases; J trimming: 7 bases; junction bases outside the gene matches: 10. The CDR3 DNA reads as TGTGCCACCAGCAGCGCCCTGACTAGCGGGGGTGGGAATGAGCAGTTCTTC. Translation: CATSSALTSGGGNEQFF.